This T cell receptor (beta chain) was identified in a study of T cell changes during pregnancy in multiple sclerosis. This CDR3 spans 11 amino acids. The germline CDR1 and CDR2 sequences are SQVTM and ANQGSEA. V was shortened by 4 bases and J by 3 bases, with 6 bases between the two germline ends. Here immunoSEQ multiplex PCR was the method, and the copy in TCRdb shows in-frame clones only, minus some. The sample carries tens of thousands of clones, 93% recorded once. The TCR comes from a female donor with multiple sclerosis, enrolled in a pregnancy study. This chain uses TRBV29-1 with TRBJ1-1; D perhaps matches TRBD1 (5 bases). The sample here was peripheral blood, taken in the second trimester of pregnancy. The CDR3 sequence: CSVGGDTEAFF. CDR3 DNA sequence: TGCAGCGTTGGGGGGGACACTGAAGCTTTCTTT.